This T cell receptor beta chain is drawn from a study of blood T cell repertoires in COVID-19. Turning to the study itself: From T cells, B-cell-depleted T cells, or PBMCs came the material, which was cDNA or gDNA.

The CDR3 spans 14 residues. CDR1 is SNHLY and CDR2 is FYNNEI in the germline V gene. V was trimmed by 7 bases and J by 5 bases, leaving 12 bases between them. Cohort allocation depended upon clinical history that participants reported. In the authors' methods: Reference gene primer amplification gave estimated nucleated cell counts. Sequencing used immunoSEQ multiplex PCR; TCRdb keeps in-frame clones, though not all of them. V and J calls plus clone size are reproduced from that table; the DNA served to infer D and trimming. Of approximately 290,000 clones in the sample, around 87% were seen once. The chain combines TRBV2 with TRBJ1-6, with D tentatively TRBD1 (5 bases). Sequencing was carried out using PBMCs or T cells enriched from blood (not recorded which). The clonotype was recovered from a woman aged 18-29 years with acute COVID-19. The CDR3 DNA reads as TGTGCCAGCAAAAAGGAGGGGAATAATTCACCCCTCCACTTT. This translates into CASKKEGNNSPLHF. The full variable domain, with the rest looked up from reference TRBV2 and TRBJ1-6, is EPEVTQTPSHQVTQMGQEVILRCVPISNHLYFYWYRQILGQKVEFLVSFYNNEISEKSEIFDDQFSVERPDGSNFTLKIRSTKLEDSAMYFCASKKEGNNSPLHFGNGTRLTVT.